The clone carrying this T cell receptor (beta chain) showed up just a few times. Its antigen is currently unknown. These data are taken from a study of early T cells in non-severe SARS-CoV-2 infection. About the study: Investigators sequenced bulk RNA drawn from unsorted whole blood, and chains remained unpaired. Notes on the study in general: A preference for anti-spike CD8 responses marked VDJdb matching, which missed private and CD4 specificities.

Using its own MiXCR run on the 5' RACE reads, TCRdb lists one record per CDR3 protein. This sample yields 90,000 to 120,000 distinct CDR3 sequences, of which 8.5% to 14% are seen a single time; about 8% belongs to the top ten. This CDR3 is 17 amino acids long. The sequenced material came from whole blood. The V gene is TRBV3-2, the J gene TRBJ2-2; the DNA was not compared with TRBD2, the D call given in the table. TRBV3-2 is annotated as a pseudogene. The receptor was isolated from an adult who was a healthcare worker with PCR-confirmed SARS-CoV-2 infection or an uninfected control (not recorded which). The CDR3 protein is CASSQTASGSVTGELFF. The CDR3 bases are TGTGCCAGCAGCCAAACCGCTAGCGGGAGTGTCACCGGGGAGCTGTTTTTT.